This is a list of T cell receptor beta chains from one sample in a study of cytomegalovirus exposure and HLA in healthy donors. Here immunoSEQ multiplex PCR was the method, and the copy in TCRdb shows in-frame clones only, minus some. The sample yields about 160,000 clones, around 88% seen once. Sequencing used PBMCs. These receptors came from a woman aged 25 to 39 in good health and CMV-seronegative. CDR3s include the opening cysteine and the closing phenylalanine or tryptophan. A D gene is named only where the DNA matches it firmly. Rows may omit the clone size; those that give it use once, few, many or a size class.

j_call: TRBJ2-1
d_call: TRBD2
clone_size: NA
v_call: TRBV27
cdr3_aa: CASSQIGRDEQFF
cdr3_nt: TGTGCCAGCAGCCAGATCGGGAGGGATGAGCAGTTCTTC

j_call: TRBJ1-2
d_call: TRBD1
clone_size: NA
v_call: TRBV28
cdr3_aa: CASSYLDRVAGYTF
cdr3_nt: TGTGCCAGCAGCTATTTGGACAGGGTGGCTGGCTACACCTTC

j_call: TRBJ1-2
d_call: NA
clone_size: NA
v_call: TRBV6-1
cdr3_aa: CASSEGGNGYTF
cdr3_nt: TGTGCCAGCAGTGAAGGAGGGAACGGCTACACCTTC

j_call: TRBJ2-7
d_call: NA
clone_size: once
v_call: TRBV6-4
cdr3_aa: CASRRSEGSYEQYF
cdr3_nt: TGTGCCAGCAGAAGGAGTGAGGGCTCCTACGAGCAGTACTTC

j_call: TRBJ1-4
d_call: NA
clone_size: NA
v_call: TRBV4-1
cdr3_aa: CASSLAGGANEKLFF
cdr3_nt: TGCGCCAGCAGCCTAGCGGGGGGGGCTAATGAAAAACTGTTTTTT

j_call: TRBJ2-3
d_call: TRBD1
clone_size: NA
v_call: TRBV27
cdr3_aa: CASSLPGDRGTDTQYF
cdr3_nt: TGTGCCAGCAGTTTACCGGGGGACAGGGGCACAGATACGCAGTATTTT

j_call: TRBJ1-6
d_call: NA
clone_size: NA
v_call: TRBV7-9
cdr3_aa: CASSLAGRGRNSPLHF
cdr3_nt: TGTGCCAGCAGCTTAGCGGGGAGGGGTCGAAATTCACCCCTCCACTTT

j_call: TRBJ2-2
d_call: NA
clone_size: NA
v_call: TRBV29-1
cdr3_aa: CSVDAGLNTGELFF
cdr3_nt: TGCAGCGTTGATGCAGGCTTGAACACCGGGGAGCTGTTTTTT

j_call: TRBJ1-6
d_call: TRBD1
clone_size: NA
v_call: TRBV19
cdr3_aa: CASRAGQGVNNSPLHF
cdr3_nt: TGTGCCAGTAGGGCGGGACAGGGAGTAAATAATTCACCCCTCCACTTT

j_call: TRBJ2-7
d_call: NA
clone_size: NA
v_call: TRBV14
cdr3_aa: CASSLLISGEQYF
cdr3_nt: TGTGCCAGCAGCCTTCTCATTTCGGGCGAGCAGTACTTC